The subject of this entry is one T cell receptor beta chain. The data originate from a study of blood T cell repertoires in COVID-19. At the level of the study: T cells, B-cell-depleted T cells, or PBMCs supplied cDNA or gDNA.

There are 16 residues in the CDR3. V lost 1 base and J lost 4; bases outside the gene matches: 6. Germline loops: CDR1 SEHNR, CDR2 FQNEAQ (reference sequence). TCRdb keeps only in-frame clones here, not all; method: immunoSEQ multiplex PCR. The sample comprises under 200,000 clones, approximately 88% of which are singletons, and over 3.5% rests with the top ten. The sequenced material came from peripheral blood. The clonotype was recovered from an older woman who had recovered from COVID-19. The rearrangement links TRBV7-9 to TRBJ2-3, with 9 bases aligning to TRBD2. DNA for the CDR3: TGTGCCAGCAGCTTAGTTAGCGGGGGTTTCGCAGATACGCAGTATTTT. It encodes CASSLVSGGFADTQYF.